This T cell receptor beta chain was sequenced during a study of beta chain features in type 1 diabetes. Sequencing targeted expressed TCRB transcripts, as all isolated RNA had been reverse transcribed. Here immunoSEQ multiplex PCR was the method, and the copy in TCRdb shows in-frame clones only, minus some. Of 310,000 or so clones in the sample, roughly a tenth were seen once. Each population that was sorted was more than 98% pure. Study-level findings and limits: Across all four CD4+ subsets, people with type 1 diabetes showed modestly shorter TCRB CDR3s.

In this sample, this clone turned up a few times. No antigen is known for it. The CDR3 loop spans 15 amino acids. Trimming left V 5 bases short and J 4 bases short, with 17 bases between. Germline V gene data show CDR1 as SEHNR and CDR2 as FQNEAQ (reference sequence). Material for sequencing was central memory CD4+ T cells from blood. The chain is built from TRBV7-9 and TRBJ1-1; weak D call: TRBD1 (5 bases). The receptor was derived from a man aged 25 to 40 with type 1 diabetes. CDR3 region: CASSPDRPQGTEAFF. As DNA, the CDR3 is TGTGCCAGCAGCCCGGACCGTCCTCAGGGCACTGAAGCTTTCTTT.